This T cell receptor beta chain derives from a study of T cell changes during pregnancy in multiple sclerosis. CDR1 and CDR2 from the germline V gene are SQVTM and ANQGSEA. The length of the CDR3 is 13 residues. V shed 4 bases and J 4 bases; nucleotides not matched to a gene: 2. Sequenced by immunoSEQ multiplex PCR; TCRdb stores in-frame clones only, minus some. The data hold tens of thousands of clones, with around 93% observed a single time. The source is a female donor with multiple sclerosis, enrolled in a pregnancy study. The chain joins TRBV29-1 to TRBJ2-4, with TRBD1 matching 9 bases. The sequenced sample was peripheral blood, obtained in the second trimester of pregnancy. The CDR3 region has the DNA TGCAGCGTTGCGGGACAGGGTAAAAACATTCAGTACTTC. This codes for CSVAGQGKNIQYF.